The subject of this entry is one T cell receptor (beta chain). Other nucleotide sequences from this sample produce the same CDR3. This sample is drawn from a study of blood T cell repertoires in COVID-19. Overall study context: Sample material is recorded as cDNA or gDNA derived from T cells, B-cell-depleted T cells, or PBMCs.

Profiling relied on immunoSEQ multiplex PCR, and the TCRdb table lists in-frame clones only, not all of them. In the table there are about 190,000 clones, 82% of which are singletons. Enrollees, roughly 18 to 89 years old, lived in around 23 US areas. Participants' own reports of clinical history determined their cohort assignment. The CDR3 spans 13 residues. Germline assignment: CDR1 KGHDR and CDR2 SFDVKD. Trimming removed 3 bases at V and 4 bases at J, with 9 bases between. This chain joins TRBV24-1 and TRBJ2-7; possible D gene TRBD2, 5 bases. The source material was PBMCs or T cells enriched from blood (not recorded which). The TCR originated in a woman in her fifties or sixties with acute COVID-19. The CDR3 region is CATSDGGGYEQYF. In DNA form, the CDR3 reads TGTGCCACCAGTGATGGCGGAGGATACGAGCAGTACTTC.